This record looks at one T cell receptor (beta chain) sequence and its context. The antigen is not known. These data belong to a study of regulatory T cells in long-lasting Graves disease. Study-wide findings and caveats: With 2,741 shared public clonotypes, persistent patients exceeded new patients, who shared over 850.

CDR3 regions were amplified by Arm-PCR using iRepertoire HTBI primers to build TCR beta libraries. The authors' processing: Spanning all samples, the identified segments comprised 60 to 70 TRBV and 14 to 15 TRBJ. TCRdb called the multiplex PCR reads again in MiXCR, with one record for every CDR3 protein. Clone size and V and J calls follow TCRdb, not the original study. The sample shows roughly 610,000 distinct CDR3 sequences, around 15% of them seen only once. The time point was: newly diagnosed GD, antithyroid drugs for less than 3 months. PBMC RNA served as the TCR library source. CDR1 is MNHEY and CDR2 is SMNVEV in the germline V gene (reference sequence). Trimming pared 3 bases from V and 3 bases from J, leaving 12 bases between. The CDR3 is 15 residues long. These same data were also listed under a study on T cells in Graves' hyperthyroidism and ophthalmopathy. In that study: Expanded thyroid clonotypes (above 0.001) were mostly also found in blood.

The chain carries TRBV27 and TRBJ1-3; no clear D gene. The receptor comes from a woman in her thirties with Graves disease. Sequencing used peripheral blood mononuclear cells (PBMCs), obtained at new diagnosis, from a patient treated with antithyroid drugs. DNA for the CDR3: TGTGCCAGCAGTTTGGGCAGACCGCATGGAAACACCATATATTTT. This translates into CASSLGRPHGNTIYF.